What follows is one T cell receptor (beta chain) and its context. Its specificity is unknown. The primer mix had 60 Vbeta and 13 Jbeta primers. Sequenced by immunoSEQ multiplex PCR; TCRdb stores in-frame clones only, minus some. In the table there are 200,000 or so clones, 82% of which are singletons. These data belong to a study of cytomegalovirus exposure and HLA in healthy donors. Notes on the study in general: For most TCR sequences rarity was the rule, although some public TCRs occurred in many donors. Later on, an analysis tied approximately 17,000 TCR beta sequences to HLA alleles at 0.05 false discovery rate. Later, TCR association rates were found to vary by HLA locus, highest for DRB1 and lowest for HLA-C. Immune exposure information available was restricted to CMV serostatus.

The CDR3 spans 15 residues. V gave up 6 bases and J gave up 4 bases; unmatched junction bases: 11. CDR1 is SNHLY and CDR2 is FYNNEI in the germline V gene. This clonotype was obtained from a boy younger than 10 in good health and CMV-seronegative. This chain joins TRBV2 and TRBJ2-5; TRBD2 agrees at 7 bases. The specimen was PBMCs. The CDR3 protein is CASRSAAGRGETQYF. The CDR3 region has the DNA TGTGCCAGCAGATCAGCAGCGGGGAGGGGAGAGACCCAGTACTTC.